This TCR beta chain is from a study of shared clonotypes between healthy human individuals. Overall study: There were three CD4 naive, three CD4 memory, two CD8 naive and one CD8 memory plates per donor.

The donor cohort consisted entirely of Caucasian adults residing in Nashville, Tennessee. The CDR3 has 18 amino acids. Germline V gives CDR1 SGHAT, CDR2 FQNNGV. With 1 base clipped from V and 16 bases from J, the junction kept 17 bases outside the gene matches. TCRdb keeps only in-frame clones here, not all; method: immunoSEQ multiplex PCR. The profile covers about 2.4 million clones, with roughly 92% appearing a single time and 0.13% to 0.15% taken by the ten largest. This receptor was taken from a man between 18 and 29 years old in good health. The V call is TRBV11-2, the J call TRBJ2-1; 15 bases line up with TRBD2. The sample taken for sequencing was naive CD4+ T cells sorted from blood. The subset was: CD45RA+ positively selected. The CDR3 loop reads CASSLATTGTSGRYLEFF. The CDR3, as DNA: TGTGCCAGCAGCTTAGCTACCACCGGGACTAGCGGGAGGTACCTTGAATTCTTC.